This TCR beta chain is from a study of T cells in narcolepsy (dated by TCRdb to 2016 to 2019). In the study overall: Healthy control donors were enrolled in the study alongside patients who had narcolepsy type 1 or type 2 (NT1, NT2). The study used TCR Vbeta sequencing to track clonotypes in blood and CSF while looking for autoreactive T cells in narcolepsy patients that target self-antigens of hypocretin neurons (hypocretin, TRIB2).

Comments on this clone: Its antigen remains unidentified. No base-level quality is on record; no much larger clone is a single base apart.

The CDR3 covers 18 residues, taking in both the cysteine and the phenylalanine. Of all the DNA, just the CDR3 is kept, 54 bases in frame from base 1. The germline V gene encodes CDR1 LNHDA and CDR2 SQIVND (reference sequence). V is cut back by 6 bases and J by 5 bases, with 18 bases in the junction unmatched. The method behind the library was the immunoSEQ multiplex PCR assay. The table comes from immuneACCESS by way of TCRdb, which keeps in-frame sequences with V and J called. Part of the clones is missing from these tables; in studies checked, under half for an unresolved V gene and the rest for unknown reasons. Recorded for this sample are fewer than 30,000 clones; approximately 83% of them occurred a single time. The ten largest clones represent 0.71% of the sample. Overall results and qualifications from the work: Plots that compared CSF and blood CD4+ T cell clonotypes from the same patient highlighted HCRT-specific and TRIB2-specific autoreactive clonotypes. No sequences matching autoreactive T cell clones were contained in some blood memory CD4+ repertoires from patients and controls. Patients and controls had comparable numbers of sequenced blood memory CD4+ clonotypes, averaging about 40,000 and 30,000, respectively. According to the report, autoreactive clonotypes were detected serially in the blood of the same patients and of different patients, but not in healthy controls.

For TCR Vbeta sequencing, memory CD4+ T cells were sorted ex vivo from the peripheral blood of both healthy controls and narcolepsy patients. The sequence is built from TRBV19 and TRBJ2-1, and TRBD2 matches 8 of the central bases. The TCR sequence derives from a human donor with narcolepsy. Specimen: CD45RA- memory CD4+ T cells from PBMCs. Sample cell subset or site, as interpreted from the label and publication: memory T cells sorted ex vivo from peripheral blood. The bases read TGTGCCAGTAGAGGTAACATTGTAGCTAGCGGGCCACACAATGAGCAGTTCTTC. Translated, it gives CASRGNIVASGPHNEQFF.